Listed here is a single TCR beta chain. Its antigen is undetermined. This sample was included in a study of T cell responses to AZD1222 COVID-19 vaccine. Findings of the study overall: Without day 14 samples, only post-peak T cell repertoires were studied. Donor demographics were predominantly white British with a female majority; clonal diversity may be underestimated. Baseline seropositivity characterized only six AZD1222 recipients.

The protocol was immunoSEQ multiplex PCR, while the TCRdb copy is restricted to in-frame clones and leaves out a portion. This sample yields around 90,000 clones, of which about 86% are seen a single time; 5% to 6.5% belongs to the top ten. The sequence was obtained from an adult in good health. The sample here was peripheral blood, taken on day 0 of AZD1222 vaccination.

The CDR3 nucleotides read TGTGCCAGCAGGAGCCAACGAACAGGGGGCGGGGGACAGCCCCAGCATTTT. Translation gives CASRSQRTGGGGQPQHF. The chain has TRBV2 and TRBJ1-5, with 9 bases fitting TRBD1. The CDR3 has 17 amino acids. Trimming removed 6 bases from V and 7 bases from J; junction bases left unmatched: 16. Germline lookup yields CDR1 SNHLY and CDR2 FYNNEI.